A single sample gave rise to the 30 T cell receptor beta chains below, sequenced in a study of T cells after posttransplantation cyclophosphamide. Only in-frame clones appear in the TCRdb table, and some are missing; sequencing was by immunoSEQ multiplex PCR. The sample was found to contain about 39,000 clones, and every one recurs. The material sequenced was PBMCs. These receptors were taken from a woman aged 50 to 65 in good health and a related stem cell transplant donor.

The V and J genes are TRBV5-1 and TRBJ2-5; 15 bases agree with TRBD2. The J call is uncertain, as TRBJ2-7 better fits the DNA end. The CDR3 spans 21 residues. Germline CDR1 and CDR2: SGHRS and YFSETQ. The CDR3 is CASSPTRTSGGAWNRPHEQYF. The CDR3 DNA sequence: TGCGCCAGCAGCCCAACCCGGACTAGCGGGGGGGCCTGGAATAGGCCCCACGAGCAGTACTTC.

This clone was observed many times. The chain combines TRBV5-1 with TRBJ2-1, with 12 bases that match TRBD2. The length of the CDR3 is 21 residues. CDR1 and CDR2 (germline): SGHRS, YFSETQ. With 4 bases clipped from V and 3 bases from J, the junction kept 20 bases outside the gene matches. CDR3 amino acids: CASSPATTGTSGFGFYNEQFF. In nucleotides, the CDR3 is TGCGCCAGCAGCCCTGCGACTACCGGGACTAGCGGGTTCGGTTTCTACAATGAGCAGTTCTTC.

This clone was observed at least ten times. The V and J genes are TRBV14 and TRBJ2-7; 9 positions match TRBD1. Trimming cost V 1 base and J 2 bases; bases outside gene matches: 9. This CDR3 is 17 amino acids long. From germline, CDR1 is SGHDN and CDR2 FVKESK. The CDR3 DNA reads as TGTGCCAGCAGCCAAGCCTGGGGGACAGGGTCCGCCTACGAGCAGTACTTC. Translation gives CASSQAWGTGSAYEQYF.

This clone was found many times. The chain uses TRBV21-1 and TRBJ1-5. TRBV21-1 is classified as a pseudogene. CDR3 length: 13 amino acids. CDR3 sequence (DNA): TGTGCCAGCAGTGGGGGAGCGGGTCAGCCCCAGCATTTT. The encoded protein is CASSGGAGQPQHF.

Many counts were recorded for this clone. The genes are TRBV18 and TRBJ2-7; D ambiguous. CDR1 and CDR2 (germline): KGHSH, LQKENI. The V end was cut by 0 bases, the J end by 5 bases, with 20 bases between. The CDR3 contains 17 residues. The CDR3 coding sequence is TGTGCCAGCTCACCACCCCGGTCATCCCCAAACCTGAACGAGCAGTACTTC. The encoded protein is CASSPPRSSPNLNEQYF.

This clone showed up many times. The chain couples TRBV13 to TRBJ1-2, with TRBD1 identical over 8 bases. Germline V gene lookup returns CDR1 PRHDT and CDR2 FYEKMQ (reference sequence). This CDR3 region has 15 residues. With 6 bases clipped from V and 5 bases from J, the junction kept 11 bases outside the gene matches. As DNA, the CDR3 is TGTGCCAGCAGTCCCAACAGGGGGATAGGGTATGGCTACACCTTC. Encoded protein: CASSPNRGIGYGYTF.

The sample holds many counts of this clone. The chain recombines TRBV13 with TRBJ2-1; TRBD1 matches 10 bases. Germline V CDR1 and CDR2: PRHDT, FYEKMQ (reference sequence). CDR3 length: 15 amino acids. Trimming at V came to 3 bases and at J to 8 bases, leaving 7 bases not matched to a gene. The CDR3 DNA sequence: TGTGCCAGCAGCTTCCCCGGGGACAGGGGCTATGAGCAGTTCTTC. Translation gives CASSFPGDRGYEQFF. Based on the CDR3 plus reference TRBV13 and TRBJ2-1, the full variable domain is AAGVIQSPRHLIKEKRETATLKCYPIPRHDTVYWYQQGPGQDPQFLISFYEKMQSDKGSIPDRFSAQQFSDYHSELNMSSLELGDSALYFCASSFPGDRGYEQFFGPGTRLTVL.

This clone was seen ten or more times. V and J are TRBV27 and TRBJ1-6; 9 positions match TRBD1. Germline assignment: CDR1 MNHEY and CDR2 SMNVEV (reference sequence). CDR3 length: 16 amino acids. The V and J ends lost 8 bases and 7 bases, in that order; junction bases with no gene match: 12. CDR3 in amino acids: CASSEVNRGPNSPLHF. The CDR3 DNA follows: TGTGCCAGCTCCGAGGTGAACAGGGGGCCCAATTCACCCCTCCACTTT.

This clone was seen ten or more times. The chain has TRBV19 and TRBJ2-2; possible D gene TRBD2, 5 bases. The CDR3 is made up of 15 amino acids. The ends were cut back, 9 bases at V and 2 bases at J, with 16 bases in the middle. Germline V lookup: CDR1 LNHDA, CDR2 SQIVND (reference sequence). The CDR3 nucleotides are TGTGCCAGACATATACGGGATCCAAACACCGGGGAGCTGTTTTTT. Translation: CARHIRDPNTGELFF.

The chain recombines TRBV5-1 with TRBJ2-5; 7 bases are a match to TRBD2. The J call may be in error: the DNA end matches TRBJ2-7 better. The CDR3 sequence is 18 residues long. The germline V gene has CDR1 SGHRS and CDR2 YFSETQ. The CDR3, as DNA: TGCGCCAGCAAACTCTGGTATACAAGGAGCGGGGTCTCCTACGAGCAGTACTTC. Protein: CASKLWYTRSGVSYEQYF.

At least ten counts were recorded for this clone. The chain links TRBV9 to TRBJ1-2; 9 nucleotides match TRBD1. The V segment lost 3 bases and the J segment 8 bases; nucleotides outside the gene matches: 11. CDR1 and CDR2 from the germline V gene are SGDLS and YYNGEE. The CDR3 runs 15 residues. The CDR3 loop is CASSAPQGQGIGYTF. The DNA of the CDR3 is TGTGCCAGCAGCGCCCCCCAGGGACAGGGTATCGGCTACACCTTC. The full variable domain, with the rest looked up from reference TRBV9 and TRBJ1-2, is DSGVTQTPKHLITATGQRVTLRCSPRSGDLSVYWYQQSLDQGLQFLIQYYNGEERAKGNILERFSAQQFPDLHSELNLSSLELGDSALYFCASSAPQGQGIGYTFGSGTRLTVV.

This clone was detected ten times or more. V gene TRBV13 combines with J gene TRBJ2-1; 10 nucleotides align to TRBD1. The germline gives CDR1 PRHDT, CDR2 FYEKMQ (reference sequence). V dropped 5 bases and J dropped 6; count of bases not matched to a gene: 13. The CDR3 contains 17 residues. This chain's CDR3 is CASSLRREGQGINEQFF. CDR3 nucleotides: TGTGCCAGCAGCCTTAGACGGGAGGGACAGGGGATCAATGAGCAGTTCTTC. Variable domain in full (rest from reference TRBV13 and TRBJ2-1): AAGVIQSPRHLIKEKRETATLKCYPIPRHDTVYWYQQGPGQDPQFLISFYEKMQSDKGSIPDRFSAQQFSDYHSELNMSSLELGDSALYFCASSLRREGQGINEQFFGPGTRLTVL.

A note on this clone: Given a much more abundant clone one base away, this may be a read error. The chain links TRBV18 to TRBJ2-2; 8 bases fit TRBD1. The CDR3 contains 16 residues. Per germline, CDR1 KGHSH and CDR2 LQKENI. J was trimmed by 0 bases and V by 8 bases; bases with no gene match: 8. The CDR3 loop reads CASPLGQGTNTGELFF. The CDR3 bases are TGTGCCAGCCCTCTAGGACAGGGAACGAACACCGGGGAGCTGTTTTTT.

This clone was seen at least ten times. CDR3 in amino acids: CASCNGGLMNTEAFF. The DNA for the CDR3 is TGTGCCAGCTGTAATGGTGGGCTCATGAACACTGAAGCTTTCTTT. The V call is TRBV6-6, the J call TRBJ1-1; D remains ambiguous. Germline V gene lookup returns CDR1 MNHNY and CDR2 SVGAGI (reference sequence). The CDR3 sequence is 15 residues long. Trimming removed 8 bases at V and 0 bases at J, with 16 bases between.

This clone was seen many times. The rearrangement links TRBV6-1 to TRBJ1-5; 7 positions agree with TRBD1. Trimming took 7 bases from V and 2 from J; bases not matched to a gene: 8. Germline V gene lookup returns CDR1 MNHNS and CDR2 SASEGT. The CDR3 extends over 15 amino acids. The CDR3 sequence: CASTRITGGNQPQHF. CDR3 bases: TGTGCCAGCACCAGGATAACAGGGGGCAATCAGCCCCAGCATTTT.

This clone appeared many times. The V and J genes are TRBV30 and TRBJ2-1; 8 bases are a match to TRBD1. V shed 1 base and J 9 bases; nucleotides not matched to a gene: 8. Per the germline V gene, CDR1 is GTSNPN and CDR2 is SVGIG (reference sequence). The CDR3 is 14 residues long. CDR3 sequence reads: CAWSDRGSWREQFF. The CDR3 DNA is TGTGCCTGGAGTGACAGGGGGTCGTGGCGTGAGCAGTTCTTC.

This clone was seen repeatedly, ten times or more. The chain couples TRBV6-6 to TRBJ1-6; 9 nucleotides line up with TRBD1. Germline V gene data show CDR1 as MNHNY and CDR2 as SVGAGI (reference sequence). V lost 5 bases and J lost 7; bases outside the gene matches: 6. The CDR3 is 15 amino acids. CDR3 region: CASSTDRGMNSPLHF. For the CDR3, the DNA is TGTGCCAGCAGTACGGACAGGGGTATGAATTCACCCCTCCACTTT.

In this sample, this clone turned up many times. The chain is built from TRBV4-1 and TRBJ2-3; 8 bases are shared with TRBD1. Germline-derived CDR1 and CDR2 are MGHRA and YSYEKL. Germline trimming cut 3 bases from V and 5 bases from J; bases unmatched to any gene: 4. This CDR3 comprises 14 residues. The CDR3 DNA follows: TGCGCCAGCAGCCAGATACAGGGGGTAGATACGCAGTATTTT. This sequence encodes CASSQIQGVDTQYF.

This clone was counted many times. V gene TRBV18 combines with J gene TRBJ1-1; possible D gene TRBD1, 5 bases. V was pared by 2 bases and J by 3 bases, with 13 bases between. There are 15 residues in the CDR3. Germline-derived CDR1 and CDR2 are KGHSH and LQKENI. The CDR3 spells CASSPFGGKYTEAFF. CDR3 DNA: TGTGCCAGCTCACCATTCGGGGGGAAGTACACTGAAGCTTTCTTT.

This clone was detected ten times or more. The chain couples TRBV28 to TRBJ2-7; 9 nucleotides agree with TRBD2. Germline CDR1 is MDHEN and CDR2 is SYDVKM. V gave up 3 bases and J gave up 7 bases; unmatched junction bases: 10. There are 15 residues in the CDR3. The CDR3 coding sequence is TGTGCCAGCAGTTTCCTACTAGCGGGCTCCCTGGAGCAGTACTTC. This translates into CASSFLLAGSLEQYF.

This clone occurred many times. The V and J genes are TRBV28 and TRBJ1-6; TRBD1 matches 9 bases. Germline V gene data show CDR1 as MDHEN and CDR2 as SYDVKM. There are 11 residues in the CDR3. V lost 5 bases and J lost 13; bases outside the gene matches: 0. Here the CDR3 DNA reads TGTGCCAGCAGTACAGGGGGCCCCCTCCACTTT. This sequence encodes CASSTGGPLHF.

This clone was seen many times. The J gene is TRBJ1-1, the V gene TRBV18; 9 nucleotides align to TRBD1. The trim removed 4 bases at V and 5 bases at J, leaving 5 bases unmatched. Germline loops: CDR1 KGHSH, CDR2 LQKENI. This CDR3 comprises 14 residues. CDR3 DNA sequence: TGTGCCAGCTCACGGGGACAGGGCGGGACTGAAGCTTTCTTT. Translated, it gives CASSRGQGGTEAFF.

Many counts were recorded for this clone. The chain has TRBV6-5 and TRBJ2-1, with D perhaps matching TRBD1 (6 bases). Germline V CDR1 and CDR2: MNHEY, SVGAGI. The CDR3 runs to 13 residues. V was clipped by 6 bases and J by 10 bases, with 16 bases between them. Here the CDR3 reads CASSLDQRGEQFF. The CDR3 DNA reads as TGTGCCAGCAGCCTGGACCAAAGGGGGGAGCAGTTCTTC.

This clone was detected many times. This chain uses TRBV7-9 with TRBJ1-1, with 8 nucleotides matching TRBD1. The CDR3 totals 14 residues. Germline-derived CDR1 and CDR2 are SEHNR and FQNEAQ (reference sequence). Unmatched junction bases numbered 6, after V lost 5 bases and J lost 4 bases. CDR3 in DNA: TGTGCCAGCAGCCGAGGACAGGGTCCCACTGAAGCTTTCTTT. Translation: CASSRGQGPTEAFF. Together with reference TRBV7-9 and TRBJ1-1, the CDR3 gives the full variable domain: DTGVSQNPRHKITKRGQNVTFRCDPISEHNRLYWYRQTLGQGPEFLTYFQNEAQLEKSRLLSDRFSAERPKGSFSTLEIQRTEQGDSAMYLCASSRGQGPTEAFFGQGTRLTVV.

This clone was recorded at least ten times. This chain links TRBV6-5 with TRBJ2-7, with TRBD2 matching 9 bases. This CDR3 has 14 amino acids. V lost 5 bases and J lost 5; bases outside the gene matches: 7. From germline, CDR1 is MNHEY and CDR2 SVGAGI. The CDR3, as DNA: TGTGCCAGCAGTGTCGGACTAGCGATCCACGAGCAGTACTTC. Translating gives CASSVGLAIHEQYF.

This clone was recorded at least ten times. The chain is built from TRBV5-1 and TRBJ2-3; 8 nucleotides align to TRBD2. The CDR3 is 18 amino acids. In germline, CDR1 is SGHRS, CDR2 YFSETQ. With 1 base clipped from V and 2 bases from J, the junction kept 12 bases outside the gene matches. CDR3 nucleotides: TGCGCCAGCAGCTTGACCCACCGATGGCGGGGGGCCACAGATACGCAGTATTTT. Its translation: CASSLTHRWRGATDTQYF.

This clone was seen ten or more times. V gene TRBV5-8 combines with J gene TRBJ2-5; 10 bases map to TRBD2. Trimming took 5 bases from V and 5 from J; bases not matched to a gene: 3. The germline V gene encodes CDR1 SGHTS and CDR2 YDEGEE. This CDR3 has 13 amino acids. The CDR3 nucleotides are TGTGCCAGCAGACTGACTAGCGGGGAGACCCAGTACTTC. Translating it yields CASRLTSGETQYF.

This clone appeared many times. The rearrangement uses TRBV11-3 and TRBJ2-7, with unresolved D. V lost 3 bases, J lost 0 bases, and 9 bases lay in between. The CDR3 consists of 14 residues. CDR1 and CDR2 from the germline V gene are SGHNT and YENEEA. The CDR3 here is CASSFRLSSYEQYF. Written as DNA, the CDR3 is TGTGCCAGCAGCTTCCGACTTAGCTCCTACGAGCAGTACTTC.

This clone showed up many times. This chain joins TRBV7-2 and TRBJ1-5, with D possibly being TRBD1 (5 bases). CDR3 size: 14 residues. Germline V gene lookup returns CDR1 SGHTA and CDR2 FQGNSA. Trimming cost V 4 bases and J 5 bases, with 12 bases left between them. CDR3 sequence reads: CASSSWSGDQPQHF. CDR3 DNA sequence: TGTGCCAGCAGCTCATGGTCGGGGGATCAGCCCCAGCATTTT.

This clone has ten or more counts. CDR3 coding DNA: TGTGCCAGTACCTCTTTAGAACAGGGGGCGGCTTTCTTT. It is translated as CASTSLEQGAAFF. This sequence joins TRBV28 and TRBJ1-1; 9 positions match TRBD1. CDR1 MDHEN and CDR2 SYDVKM come from the germline V gene. V was clipped by 9 bases and J by 11 bases; unmatched bases: 13. The CDR3 totals 13 residues.